The T cell receptor (beta chain) under discussion was sequenced for a study of PD-1 blockade in classical Hodgkin lymphoma. Sequencing was performed with immunoSEQ multiplex PCR; in TCRdb, only in-frame clones are kept and a portion is missing. The sample yields over 20,000 clones, nearly 75% seen once. Study-level results: In newly diagnosed patients, baseline TCR diversity was reportedly below that of healthy donors. Prior to therapy, complete responders displayed diversity much like that of newly diagnosed patients.

Regarding this clone: Its target is unknown.

This CDR3 region has 17 residues. Germline CDR1 is SGHDT and CDR2 is YYEEEE. V was cut by 0 bases and J by 0 bases, with 15 bases left in between. All patients experienced relapse after autologous stem cell transplantation, and brentuximab vedotin exposure was variable. Reported best responses ranged across complete response, partial response or progressive disease. The sequence came from a human donor with classical Hodgkin lymphoma. Material: peripheral blood mononuclear cells (PBMCs), obtained before the second cycle of nivolumab. The V call is TRBV5-6, the J call TRBJ1-1; tentatively, D is TRBD1 (6 bases). The CDR3: CASSLGSRAGVNTEAFF. The DNA of the CDR3 is TGTGCCAGCAGCTTGGGGAGTCGGGCAGGGGTGAACACTGAAGCTTTCTTT.